Shown below are 28 T cell receptor beta chains from a single sample sequenced in a study of cytomegalovirus exposure and HLA in healthy donors. The PCR made use of 60 Vbeta and 13 Jbeta primers. TCRdb's table, derived via immunoSEQ multiplex PCR, lists solely in-frame clones and lacks some. The sample shows 55,000 to 65,000 clones, about 84% of them seen only once. Sequencing was carried out using PBMCs. These receptors were obtained from a male donor in good health and CMV-seronegative.

V is TRBV9 and J is TRBJ2-3, with no clear D. CDR1 and CDR2 from the germline V gene are SGDLS and YYNGEE. Trimming stripped 2 bases from V and 1 base from J, with 11 bases between. The CDR3 is 15 amino acids. This chain's CDR3 is CASSVGHAGTDTQYF. The CDR3 DNA sequence: TGTGCCAGCAGCGTTGGGCACGCCGGCACAGATACGCAGTATTTT.

The rearrangement joins TRBV2 to TRBJ1-1; 7 bases line up with TRBD1. Germline V gene data show CDR1 as SNHLY and CDR2 as FYNNEI. The CDR3 is made up of 14 amino acids. The V gene end was trimmed by 8 bases and the J gene end by 11 bases; junction bases not matched to a gene: 17. This CDR3 is CASGISDRHFGAFF. In DNA, the CDR3 is TGTGCCAGCGGGATATCGGACAGGCACTTCGGGGCTTTCTTT.

V and J are TRBV27 and TRBJ1-1; 7 positions match TRBD1. This CDR3 contains 14 residues. The V segment lost 6 bases and the J segment 1 base; nucleotides outside the gene matches: 5. Germline V gene data show CDR1 as MNHEY and CDR2 as SMNVEV (reference sequence). This CDR3 is CASRQGETNTEAFF. CDR3 in DNA: TGTGCCAGCAGGCAGGGGGAAACGAACACTGAAGCTTTCTTT.

The chain couples TRBV2 to TRBJ1-2, with a possible D match to TRBD1 (6 bases). CDR1 and CDR2 (germline): SNHLY, FYNNEI. Trimming took 5 bases from V and 1 from J, leaving 17 bases between them. The CDR3 extends over 16 amino acids. CDR3 coding DNA: TGTGCCAGCAGTCTCAATGGACAGAGCTATAACTATGGCTACACCTTC. Amino acid sequence: CASSLNGQSYNYGYTF.

J is TRBJ2-6 and V is TRBV6-1, with D tentatively TRBD1 (5 bases). Trimming shortened V by 1 base and J by 2 bases, and 6 bases separated the two germline ends. The CDR3 sequence is 15 residues long. The V gene's germline CDR1 is MNHNS and CDR2 SASEGT. CDR3 in amino acids: CASSEEQAGANVLTF. The CDR3 bases are TGTGCCAGCAGTGAAGAACAGGCTGGGGCCAACGTCCTGACTTTC.

This clone was seen once. This rearrangement joins TRBV25-1 to TRBJ2-2; TRBD1 agrees at 11 bases. This CDR3 spans 16 amino acids. With 3 bases clipped from V and 6 bases from J, the junction kept 6 bases outside the gene matches. The germline V gene has CDR1 MGHDK and CDR2 SYGVNS. The CDR3 spells CASSDNPGQGAGELFF. CDR3 bases: TGTGCCAGCAGTGACAACCCGGGACAGGGGGCCGGGGAGCTGTTTTTT.

As regards this clone: The missing conserved phenylalanine or tryptophan at the end of this CDR3 makes a read error likely. This chain joins TRBV7-9 and TRBJ1-2; 9 bases map to TRBD1. CDR1 and CDR2 (germline): SEHNR, FQNEAQ (reference sequence). The CDR3 extends over 16 amino acids. V trimming: 0 bases; J trimming: 6 bases; junction bases outside the gene matches: 8. CDR3 in amino acids: CASSLAGDRVSNGYTS. The DNA of the CDR3 is TGTGCCAGCAGCTTAGCGGGGGACAGGGTTTCGAATGGCTACACCTCC.

This clone has just a few counts. The DNA for the CDR3 is TGCAGCGATACGACAGGGATCGAAGCTTTCTTT. This codes for CSDTTGIEAFF. The chain couples TRBV29-1 to TRBJ1-1; 7 positions match TRBD1. The germline V gene has CDR1 SQVTM and CDR2 ANQGSEA. This CDR3 is 11 amino acids long. V dropped 7 bases and J dropped 8; count of bases not matched to a gene: 7.

This rearrangement joins TRBV30 to TRBJ1-4, with 8 bases aligning to TRBD1. Germline lookup yields CDR1 GTSNPN and CDR2 SVGIG (reference sequence). V trimming: 0 bases; J trimming: 9 bases; junction bases outside the gene matches: 9. The CDR3 covers 15 residues. The CDR3 reads CAWSVGKTGGKKLFF. The CDR3 bases are TGTGCCTGGAGTGTAGGGAAAACAGGGGGGAAAAAACTGTTTTTT.

V usage is TRBV6-5 and J usage is TRBJ1-2, with 8 bases that match TRBD1. This CDR3 region has 15 residues. CDR1 and CDR2 (germline): MNHEY, SVGAGI. The V and J ends lost 6 bases and 3 bases, in that order; junction bases with no gene match: 9. The CDR3 is CASSRGQGGDYGYTF. The CDR3, as DNA: TGTGCCAGCAGCCGAGGACAGGGTGGGGACTATGGCTACACCTTC.

For the CDR3, the DNA is TGTGCCATCAGTGAGGCAGGGGCTGCCTATGGCTACACCTTC. Amino acids: CAISEAGAAYGYTF. This sequence joins TRBV10-3 and TRBJ1-2; D possibly corresponds to TRBD1 (6 bases). This CDR3 region has 14 residues. With 2 bases removed from V and 4 bases from J, the gap between germline ends came to 11 bases. Germline assignment: CDR1 ENHRY and CDR2 SYGVKD.

The chain joins TRBV5-4 to TRBJ2-5; TRBD2 matches at 8 bases. CDR3 length equals 15 residues. V lost 3 bases to trimming and J lost 6 bases; unmatched junction nucleotides: 10. Germline loops: CDR1 SGHNT, CDR2 YYREEE (reference sequence). In DNA, the CDR3 is TGTGCCAGCAGCTGGACGGGACTAGTCGACCAGACCCAGTACTTC. Encoded protein: CASSWTGLVDQTQYF.

The chain couples TRBV5-4 to TRBJ1-1; D may be TRBD1 (6 bases). The CDR3 is 11 amino acids. V was pared by 2 bases and J by 7 bases, with 6 bases between. Germline lookup yields CDR1 SGHNT and CDR2 YYREEE (reference sequence). CDR3 amino acids: CASSLGGEAFF. In DNA form, the CDR3 reads TGTGCCAGCAGCTTAGGGGGTGAAGCTTTCTTT.

This chain joins TRBV10-1 and TRBJ1-5, with D possibly being TRBD1 (5 bases). The CDR3 runs to 14 residues. V lost 7 bases and J lost 2, with 12 bases in between. Germline V lookup: CDR1 WNHNN, CDR2 SYGVQD (reference sequence). The CDR3 is CASIAGGGNQPQHF. For the CDR3, the DNA is TGCGCCAGCATTGCGGGGGGTGGCAATCAGCCCCAGCATTTT.

This clone has only a few counts. The gene calls are TRBV7-2 and TRBJ1-1, with D perhaps matching TRBD1 (6 bases). V was trimmed by 6 bases and J by 1 base, leaving 12 bases between them. The CDR3 runs to 14 residues. Germline CDR1 reads SGHTA; CDR2 reads FQGNSA. CDR3 nucleotide sequence: TGTGCCAGCAGTCGGCAGGGGCAGAACACTGAAGCTTTCTTT. This codes for CASSRQGQNTEAFF.

The CDR3 nucleotides are TGTGCCAGCAGCCCCTTAAGCGGTAGCTCCTACAATGAGCAGTTCTTC. This translates into CASSPLSGSSYNEQFF. The gene calls are TRBV13 and TRBJ2-1, with D tentatively TRBD2 (5 bases). V dropped 5 bases and J dropped 0 bases, with 14 bases sitting between them. The length of the CDR3 is 16 residues. Germline V gene data show CDR1 as PRHDT and CDR2 as FYEKMQ (reference sequence).

J is TRBJ2-3 and V is TRBV7-6, with a weak D call TRBD2 (5 bases). The CDR3 is 15 residues long. V gave up 0 bases and J gave up 4 bases, with 11 bases separating them. Germline assignment: CDR1 SGHVS and CDR2 FNYEAQ. CDR3 residues: CASSLAASRPDTQYF. The CDR3 DNA is TGTGCCAGCAGCTTAGCGGCTAGCCGGCCAGATACGCAGTATTTT.

This chain links TRBV19 with TRBJ2-5, with 7 bases identical to TRBD1. The J call is uncertain, as TRBJ2-7 better fits the DNA end. Germline loops: CDR1 LNHDA, CDR2 SQIVND (reference sequence). The CDR3 consists of 14 residues. The CDR3 region has the DNA TGTGCCAGTAGTATAAGCACAGGGGTTAACGAGCAGTACTTC. This sequence encodes CASSISTGVNEQYF.

This rearrangement joins TRBV2 to TRBJ1-4, with D hard to call. This CDR3 has 12 residues. CDR1 and CDR2 (germline): SNHLY, FYNNEI. Trimming cost V 3 bases and J 7 bases, with 6 bases left between them. In DNA, the CDR3 is TGTGCCAGCAGTGATAACATTGAAAAACTGTTTTTT. This translates into CASSDNIEKLFF.

V and J are TRBV7-6 and TRBJ2-5; perhaps TRBD2 as D (5 bases). CDR3 length: 15 residues. V dropped 5 bases and J dropped 5 bases, with 18 bases sitting between them. The germline CDR1 and CDR2 sequences are SGHVS and FNYEAQ. The CDR3 protein is CASSRTGSVGETQYF. CDR3 nucleotides: TGTGCCAGCAGCCGTACTGGTAGCGTCGGGGAGACCCAGTACTTC.

V and J are TRBV10-3 and TRBJ1-6; 8 bases line up with TRBD1. The CDR3 runs to 14 residues. With 7 bases clipped from V and 4 bases from J, the junction kept 3 bases outside the gene matches. The V gene's germline CDR1 is ENHRY and CDR2 SYGVKD. As DNA, the CDR3 is TGTGCCATCACAGGGGGCGGGTATAATTCACCCCTCCACTTT. This codes for CAITGGGYNSPLHF.

By share of the sample, this clone is medium-sized. V gene TRBV4-3 combines with J gene TRBJ1-6; 8 nucleotides line up with TRBD1. There are 18 residues in the CDR3. V shed 3 bases and J 9 bases; nucleotides not matched to a gene: 16. CDR1 and CDR2 (germline): LGHNA, YSLEER. This chain's CDR3 is CASSQVQGDQTRGSPLHF. CDR3 nucleotides: TGCGCCAGCAGCCAGGTACAGGGGGACCAAACCCGCGGTTCACCCCTCCACTTT.

Only a few counts were recorded for this clone. The chain combines TRBV30 with TRBJ1-1, with a tentative D call TRBD1 (5 bases). V lost 3 bases and J 0 bases, leaving 14 bases between the germline ends. The CDR3 has 15 amino acids. Germline V gene sequence: CDR1 GTSNPN, CDR2 SVGIG (reference sequence). CDR3 sequence (DNA): TGTGCCTGGAGCCTTGGGACTTCGGTGAACACTGAAGCTTTCTTT. Translating gives CAWSLGTSVNTEAFF.

This chain joins TRBV12-5 and TRBJ1-2; TRBD1 is a possible D gene (5 bases). CDR1 LGHNT and CDR2 FRNRAP come from the germline V gene. CDR3 length: 13 residues. Trimming took 7 bases from V and 3 from J, leaving 12 bases between them. This CDR3 is CASVKAGHYGYTF. The CDR3 nucleotides are TGTGCTAGTGTTAAGGCAGGGCACTATGGCTACACCTTC. Full variable domain (rest looked up from reference TRBV12-5 and TRBJ1-2): DARVTQTPRHKVTEMGQEVTMRCQPILGHNTVFWYRQTMMQGLELLAYFRNRAPLDDSGMPKDRFSAEMPDATLATLKIQPSEPRDSAVYFCASVKAGHYGYTFGSGTRLTVV.

The chain couples TRBV9 to TRBJ2-1, with D unclear. Trimming cost V 0 bases and J 0 bases, with 7 bases left between them. The CDR3 is 15 amino acids. Germline V gene lookup returns CDR1 SGDLS and CDR2 YYNGEE. CDR3 sequence reads: CASSVGWSSYNEQFF. As DNA, the CDR3 is TGTGCCAGCAGCGTAGGGTGGAGCTCCTACAATGAGCAGTTCTTC.

The rearrangement joins TRBV19 to TRBJ1-1, with D possibly being TRBD1 (6 bases). The CDR3 length is 14 residues. The V and J ends lost 3 bases and 3 bases respectively, with 11 bases between them. Germline V gene data show CDR1 as LNHDA and CDR2 as SQIVND (reference sequence). As DNA, the CDR3 is TGTGCCAGTAGTATGGTGGGGGCGGACACTGAAGCTTTCTTT. Its translation is CASSMVGADTEAFF.

The CDR3 spells CASSWQTSGGTYEQYF. CDR3 DNA: TGTGCCAGCAGTTGGCAGACTAGCGGGGGAACCTACGAGCAGTACTTC. The gene calls are TRBV2 and TRBJ2-7; 12 bases map to TRBD2. Germline assignment: CDR1 SNHLY and CDR2 FYNNEI. The CDR3 has 16 residues. Germline trimming cut 5 bases from V and 2 bases from J; bases unmatched to any gene: 7.

The gene calls are TRBV19 and TRBJ1-4; no clear D. CDR1 LNHDA and CDR2 SQIVND come from the germline V gene (reference sequence). V lost 5 bases, J lost 8 bases, and 18 bases lay in between. The CDR3 extends over 15 amino acids. CDR3 loop: CASSSKAVRGEKLFF. In nucleotides, the CDR3 is TGTGCCAGTAGTTCCAAGGCCGTCCGCGGGGAAAAACTGTTTTTT. Full variable domain (remainder filled in from reference TRBV19 and TRBJ1-4): DGGITQSPKYLFRKEGQNVTLSCEQNLNHDAMYWYRQDPGQGLRLIYYSQIVNDFQKGDIAEGYSVSREKKESFPLTVTSAQKNPTAFYLCASSSKAVRGEKLFFGSGTQLSVL.